The clone carrying this T cell receptor (beta chain) was detected ten times or more. Its target is unknown. These data are taken from a study of spatial heterogeneity in lung cancer. Points from the study as a whole: Mutation counts in tumors were tracked by counts of expanded intratumoral alpha and beta TCRs.

This CDR3 is built from 13 residues. CDR1 is DFQATT, CDR2 SNEGSKA, per germline (reference sequence). V shed 5 bases and J shed 5 bases, with 12 bases lying between them. Time point noted: sample taken at primary tumor resection. Approximately 70 TRACERx patients with early, untreated non-small cell lung cancer donated samples. Sequencing of whole RNA from tumor, nontumor lung or frozen PBMC involved no sorting. TCRdb reanalysed the 5' RACE reads using MiXCR and keeps one entry per CDR3 protein. The sample has around 9,300 distinct CDR3 sequences, less than 6.5% seen once. This TCR derives from a female donor with early-stage non-small cell lung cancer. The sample in question was lung tumor tissue, obtained at surgery. V usage is TRBV20-1 and J usage is TRBJ2-2; D unresolved. CDR3 amino acids: CSAPSTGTGELFF. CDR3 in DNA: TGCAGTGCTCCCAGCACTGGGACCGGGGAGCTGTTTTTT.